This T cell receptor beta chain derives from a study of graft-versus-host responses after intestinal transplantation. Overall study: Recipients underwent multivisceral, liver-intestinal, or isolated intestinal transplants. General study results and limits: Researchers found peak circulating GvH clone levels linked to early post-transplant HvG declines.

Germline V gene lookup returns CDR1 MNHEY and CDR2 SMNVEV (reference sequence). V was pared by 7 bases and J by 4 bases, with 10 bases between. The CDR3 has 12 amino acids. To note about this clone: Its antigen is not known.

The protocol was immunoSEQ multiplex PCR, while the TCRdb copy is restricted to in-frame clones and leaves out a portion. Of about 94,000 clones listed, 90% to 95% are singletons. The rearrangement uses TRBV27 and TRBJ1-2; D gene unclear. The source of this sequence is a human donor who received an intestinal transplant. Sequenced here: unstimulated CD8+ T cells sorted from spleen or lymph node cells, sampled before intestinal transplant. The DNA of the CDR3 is TGTGCCAGCACGGGTGAGGGCTATGGCTACACCTTC. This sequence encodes CASTGEGYGYTF.